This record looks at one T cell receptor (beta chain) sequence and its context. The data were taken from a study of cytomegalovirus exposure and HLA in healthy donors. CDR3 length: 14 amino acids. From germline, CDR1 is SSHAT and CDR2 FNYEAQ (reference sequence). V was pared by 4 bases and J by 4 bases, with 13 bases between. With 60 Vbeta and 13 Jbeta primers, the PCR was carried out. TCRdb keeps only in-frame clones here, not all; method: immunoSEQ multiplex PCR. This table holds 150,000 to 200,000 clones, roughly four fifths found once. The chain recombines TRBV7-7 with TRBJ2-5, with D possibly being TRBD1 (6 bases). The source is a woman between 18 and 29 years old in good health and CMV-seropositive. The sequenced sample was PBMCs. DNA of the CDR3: TGTGCCAGCAGCTCCGACCGAGGGGGAGAGACCCAGTACTTC. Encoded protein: CASSSDRGGETQYF. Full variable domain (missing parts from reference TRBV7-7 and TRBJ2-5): GAGVSQSPRYKVTKRGQDVTLRCDPISSHATLYWYQQALGQGPEFLTYFNYEAQPDKSGLPSDRFSAERPEGSISTLTIQRTEQRDSAMYRCASSSDRGGETQYFGPGTRLLVL.